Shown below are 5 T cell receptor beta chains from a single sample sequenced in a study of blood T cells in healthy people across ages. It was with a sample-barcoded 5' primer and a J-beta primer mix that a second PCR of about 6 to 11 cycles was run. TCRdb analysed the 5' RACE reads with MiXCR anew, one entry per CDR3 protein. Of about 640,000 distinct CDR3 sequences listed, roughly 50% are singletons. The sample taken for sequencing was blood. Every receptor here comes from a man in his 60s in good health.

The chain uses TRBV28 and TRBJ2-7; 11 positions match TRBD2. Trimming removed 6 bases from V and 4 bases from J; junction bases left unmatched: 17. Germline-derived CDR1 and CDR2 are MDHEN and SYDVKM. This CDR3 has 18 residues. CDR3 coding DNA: TGTGCCAGCAGGTCCGGGGGTAGCGGGGGGGTATCTGGGTACGAGCAGTACTTC. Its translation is CASRSGGSGGVSGYEQYF.

The CDR3 DNA sequence: TGCGCCAGCAGCTTCTCCGGGGTAGCGGAGACCCAGTACTTC. This codes for CASSFSGVAETQYF. This chain joins TRBV5-1 and TRBJ2-5, with TRBD2 as a possible D gene (5 bases). Germline V gene sequence: CDR1 SGHRS, CDR2 YFSETQ. V was shortened by 2 bases and J by 5 bases, with 13 bases between the two germline ends. The CDR3 loop spans 14 amino acids.

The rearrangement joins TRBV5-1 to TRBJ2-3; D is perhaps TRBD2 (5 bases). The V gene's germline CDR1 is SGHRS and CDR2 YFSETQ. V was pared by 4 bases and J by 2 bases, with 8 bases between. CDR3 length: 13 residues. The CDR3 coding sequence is TGCGCCAGCAGCGCGGACTTCACAGATACGCAGTATTTT. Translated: CASSADFTDTQYF.

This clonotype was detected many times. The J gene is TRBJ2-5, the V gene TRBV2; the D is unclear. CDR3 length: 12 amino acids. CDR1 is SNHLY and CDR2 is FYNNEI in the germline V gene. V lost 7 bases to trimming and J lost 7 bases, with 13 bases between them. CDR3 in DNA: TGTGCCAGCACGGCACCTCTGGGGACCCAGTACTTC. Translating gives CASTAPLGTQYF.

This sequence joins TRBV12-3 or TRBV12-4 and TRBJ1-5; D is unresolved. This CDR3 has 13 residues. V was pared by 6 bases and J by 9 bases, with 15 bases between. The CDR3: CASSLSGLSPQHF. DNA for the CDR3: TGTGCCAGCAGCCTCAGTGGGTTATCGCCCCAGCATTTT.